This record covers a single T cell receptor beta chain. This clonotype showed up just a few times. The antigen this receptor binds is unknown. The sample holds no much larger clone one base away, and base qualities are not on file. This sample was taken from a study of T cell repertoires in cytomegalovirus infection (dated by TCRdb to about 2019). For context, the study as a whole: The peptide stimulations were aimed at well-studied HLA-B-restricted epitopes as well as recently identified HLA-C-restricted CMV epitopes, whose presentation resists viral immunomodulation. Donor HLA type was relevant to the analysis, as public TCR beta signatures indicated carriage of CMV infection together with the matching HLA type.

This sample's treatment or condition label indicates: in vitro stimulation with specific CMV peptide epitopes to enrich CMV-specific T cells. Reads for this sample came from an Illumina HiSeq 1500. TCRdb trimmed the raw reads at Q25, called clones with MiXCR and kept productive beta chains. Rows with one shared CDR3 protein collapse into an entry with the most common genes and DNA. Across this sample there are a few hundred thousand distinct CDR3 sequences, with about a third seen only once. The ten largest account for roughly 13% of the sample. Study-wide findings and limitations: The ex vivo response was dominated by HLA-C-restricted CMV-specific TCR beta clonotypes, which also provided the single most frequent clonotype in two of eight donors. In both this cohort and an independent cohort of some 350 donors, the cumulative frequency of public TCR beta family members distinguished carriers of CMV infection plus the relevant HLA type.

V was cut back by 0 bases and J by 0 bases, leaving a gap of 6 bases between them. From its cysteine to its phenylalanine, the CDR3 spans 15 amino acids. Kept here is only the CDR3 DNA, which spans 45 bases and is read in frame from base 1. Sequences SGHTA (CDR1) and FQGNSA (CDR2) are obtained from the germline V gene. The receptor was derived from a human donor in good health (CMV status not recorded). Some clones in this sample may be carry-over from other donors' samples. The chain uses TRBV7-2 and TRBJ1-5, with the D segment identity uncertain. This sample comprised cultured PBMCs, obtained from culture after CMV antigen stimulation. The CDR3 region has the sequence CASSLAVGSNQPQHF. The nucleotides are TGTGCCAGCAGCTTAGCGGTGGGTAGCAATCAGCCCCAGCATTTT.